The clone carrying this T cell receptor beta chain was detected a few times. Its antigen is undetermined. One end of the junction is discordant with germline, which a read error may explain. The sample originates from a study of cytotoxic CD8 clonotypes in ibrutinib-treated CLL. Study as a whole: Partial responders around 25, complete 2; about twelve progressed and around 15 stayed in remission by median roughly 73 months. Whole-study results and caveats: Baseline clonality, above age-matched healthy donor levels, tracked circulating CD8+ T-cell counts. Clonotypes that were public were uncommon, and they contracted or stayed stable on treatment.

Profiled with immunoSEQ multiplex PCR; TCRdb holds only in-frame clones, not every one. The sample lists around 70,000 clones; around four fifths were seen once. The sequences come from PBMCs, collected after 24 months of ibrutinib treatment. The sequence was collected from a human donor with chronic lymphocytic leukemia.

The CDR3 sequence: CASSELGQALF. The CDR3 DNA sequence: TGTGCCAGCAGTGAACTGGGACAGGCCCTCTTC. This chain connects TRBV6-1 to TRBJ2-1, with 8 nucleotides matching TRBD1. The CDR3 sequence is 11 residues long. Germline lookup yields CDR1 MNHNS and CDR2 SASEGT.